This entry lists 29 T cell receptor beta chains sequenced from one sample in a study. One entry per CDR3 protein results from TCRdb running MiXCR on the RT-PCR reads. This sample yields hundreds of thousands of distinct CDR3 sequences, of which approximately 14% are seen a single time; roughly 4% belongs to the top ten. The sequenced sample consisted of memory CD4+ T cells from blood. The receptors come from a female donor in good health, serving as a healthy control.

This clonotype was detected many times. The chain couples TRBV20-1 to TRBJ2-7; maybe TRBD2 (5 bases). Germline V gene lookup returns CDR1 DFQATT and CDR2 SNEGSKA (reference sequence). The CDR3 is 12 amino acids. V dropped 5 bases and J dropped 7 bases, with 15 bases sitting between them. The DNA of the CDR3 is TGCAGTGCTCCGGACCTCAGGAGGGAGCAGTACTTC. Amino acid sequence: CSAPDLRREQYF.

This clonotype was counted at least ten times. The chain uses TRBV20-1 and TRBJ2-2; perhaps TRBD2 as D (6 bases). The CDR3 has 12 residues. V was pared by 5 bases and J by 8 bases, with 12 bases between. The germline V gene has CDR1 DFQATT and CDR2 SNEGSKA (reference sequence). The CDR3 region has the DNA TGCAGTGCTTCGCGGGACTCTGGGGAGCTGTTTTTT. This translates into CSASRDSGELFF.

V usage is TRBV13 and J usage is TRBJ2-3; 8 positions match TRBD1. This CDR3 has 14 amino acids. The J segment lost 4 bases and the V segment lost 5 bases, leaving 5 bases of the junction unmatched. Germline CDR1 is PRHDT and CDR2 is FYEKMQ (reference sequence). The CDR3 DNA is TGTGCCAGCAGCGCCAGGACAGGGTCAGATACGCAGTATTTT. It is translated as CASSARTGSDTQYF. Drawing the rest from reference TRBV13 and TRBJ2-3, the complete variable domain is AAGVIQSPRHLIKEKRETATLKCYPIPRHDTVYWYQQGPGQDPQFLISFYEKMQSDKGSIPDRFSAQQFSDYHSELNMSSLELGDSALYFCASSARTGSDTQYFGPGTRLTVL.

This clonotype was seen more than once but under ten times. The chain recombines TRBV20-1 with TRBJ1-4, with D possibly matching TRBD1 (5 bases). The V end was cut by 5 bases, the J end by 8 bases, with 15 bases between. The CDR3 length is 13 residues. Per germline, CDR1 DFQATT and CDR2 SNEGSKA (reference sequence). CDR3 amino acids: CSAPLPGGEKLFF. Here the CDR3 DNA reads TGCAGTGCTCCCCTTCCCGGGGGAGAAAAACTGTTTTTT.

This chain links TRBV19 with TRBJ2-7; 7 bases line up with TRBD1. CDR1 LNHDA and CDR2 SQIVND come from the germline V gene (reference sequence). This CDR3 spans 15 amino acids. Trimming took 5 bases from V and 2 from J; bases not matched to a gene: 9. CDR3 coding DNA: TGTGCCAGTAGTCCCTATCGACAGGGAACCTACGAGCAGTACTTC. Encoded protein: CASSPYRQGTYEQYF.

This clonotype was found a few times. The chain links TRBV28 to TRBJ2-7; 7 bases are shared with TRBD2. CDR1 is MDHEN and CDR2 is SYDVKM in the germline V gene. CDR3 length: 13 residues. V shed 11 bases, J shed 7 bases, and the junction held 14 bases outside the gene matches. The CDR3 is CASVRGVSWEQYF. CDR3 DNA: TGTGCCTCGGTACGGGGGGTCTCATGGGAGCAGTACTTC.

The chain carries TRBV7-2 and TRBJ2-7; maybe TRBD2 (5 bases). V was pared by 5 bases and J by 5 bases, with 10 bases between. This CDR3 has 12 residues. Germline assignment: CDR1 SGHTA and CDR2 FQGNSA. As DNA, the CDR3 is TGTGCCAGCAGCAAGAGGGTGGACGAGCAGTACTTC. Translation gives CASSKRVDEQYF.

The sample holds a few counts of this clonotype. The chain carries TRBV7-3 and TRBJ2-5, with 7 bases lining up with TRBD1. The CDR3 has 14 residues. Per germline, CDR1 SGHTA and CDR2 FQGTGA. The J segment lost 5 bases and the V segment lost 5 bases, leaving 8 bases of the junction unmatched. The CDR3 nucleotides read TGTGCCAGCAGCCCTAGGGGACAGTGGGAGACCCAGTACTTC. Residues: CASSPRGQWETQYF.

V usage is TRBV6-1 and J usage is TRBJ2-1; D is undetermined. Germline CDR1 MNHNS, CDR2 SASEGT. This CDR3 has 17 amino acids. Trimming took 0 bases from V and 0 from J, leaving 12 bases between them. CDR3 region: CASSEAVAASSYNEQFF. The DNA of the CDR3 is TGTGCCAGCAGTGAAGCGGTGGCAGCGAGCTCCTACAATGAGCAGTTCTTC.

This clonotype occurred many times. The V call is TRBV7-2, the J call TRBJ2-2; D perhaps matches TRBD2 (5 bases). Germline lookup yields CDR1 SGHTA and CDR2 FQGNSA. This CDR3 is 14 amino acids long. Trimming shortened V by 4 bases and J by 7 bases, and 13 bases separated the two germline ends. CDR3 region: CASSSYTAGGELFF. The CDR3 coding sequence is TGTGCCAGCAGCTCCTACACGGCGGGCGGGGAGCTGTTTTTT.

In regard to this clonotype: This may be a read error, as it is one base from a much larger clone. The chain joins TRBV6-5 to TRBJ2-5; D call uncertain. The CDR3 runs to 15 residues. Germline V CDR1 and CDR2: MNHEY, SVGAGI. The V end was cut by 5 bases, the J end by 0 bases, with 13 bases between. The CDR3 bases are TGTGCCAGCAGTAACCGGTCCAGCAACCAAGAGACCCAGTACTTC. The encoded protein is CASSNRSSNQETQYF.

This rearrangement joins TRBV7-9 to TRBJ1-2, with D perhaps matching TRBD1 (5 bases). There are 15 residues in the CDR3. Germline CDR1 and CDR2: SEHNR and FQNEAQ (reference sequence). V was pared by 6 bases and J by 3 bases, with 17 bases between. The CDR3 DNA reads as TGTGCCAGCAGTCAGGCGGGGACCTCAGACTATGGCTACACCTTC. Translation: CASSQAGTSDYGYTF.

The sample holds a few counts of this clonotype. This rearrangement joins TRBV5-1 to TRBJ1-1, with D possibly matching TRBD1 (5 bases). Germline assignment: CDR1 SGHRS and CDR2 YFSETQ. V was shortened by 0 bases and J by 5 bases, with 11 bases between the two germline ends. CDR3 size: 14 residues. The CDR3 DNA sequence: TGCGCCAGCAGCTTGGTGGCGGGGGAGACTGAAGCTTTCTTT. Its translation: CASSLVAGETEAFF.

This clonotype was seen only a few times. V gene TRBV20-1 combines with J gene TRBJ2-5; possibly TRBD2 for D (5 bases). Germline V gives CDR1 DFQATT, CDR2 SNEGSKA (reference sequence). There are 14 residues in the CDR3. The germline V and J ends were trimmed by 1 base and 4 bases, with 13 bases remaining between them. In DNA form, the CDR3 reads TGCAGTGCTAGAGGTTTCCAGGCGGGAGAGACCCAGTACTTC. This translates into CSARGFQAGETQYF.

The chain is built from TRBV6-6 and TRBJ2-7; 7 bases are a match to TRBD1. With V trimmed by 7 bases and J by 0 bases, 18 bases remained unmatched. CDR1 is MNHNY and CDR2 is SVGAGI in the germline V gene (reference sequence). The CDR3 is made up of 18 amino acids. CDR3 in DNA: TGTGCCAGCACCGATATATTTACAGGGGCTGGGAGCTCCTACGAGCAGTACTTC. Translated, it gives CASTDIFTGAGSSYEQYF.

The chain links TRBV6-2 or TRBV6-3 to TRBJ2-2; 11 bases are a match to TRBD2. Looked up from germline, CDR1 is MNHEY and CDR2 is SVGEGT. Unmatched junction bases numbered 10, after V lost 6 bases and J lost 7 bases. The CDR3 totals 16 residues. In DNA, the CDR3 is TGTGCCAGCAGACCTAGGACTAGCGGGTTTAACGGGGAGCTGTTTTTT. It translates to CASRPRTSGFNGELFF.

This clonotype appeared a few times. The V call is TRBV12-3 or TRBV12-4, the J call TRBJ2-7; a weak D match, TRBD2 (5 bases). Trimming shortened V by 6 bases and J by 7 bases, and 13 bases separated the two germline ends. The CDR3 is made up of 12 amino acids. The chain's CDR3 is CASRRDYGEQYF. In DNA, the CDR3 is TGTGCCAGCAGGCGAGACTACGGGGAGCAGTACTTC.

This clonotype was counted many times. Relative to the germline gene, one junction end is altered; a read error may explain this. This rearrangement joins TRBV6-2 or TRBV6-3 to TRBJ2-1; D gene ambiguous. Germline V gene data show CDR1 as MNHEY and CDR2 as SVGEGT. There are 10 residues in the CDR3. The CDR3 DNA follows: TGTGCCAGCAGTTACATCTTAACGGTCTTC. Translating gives CASSYILTVF.

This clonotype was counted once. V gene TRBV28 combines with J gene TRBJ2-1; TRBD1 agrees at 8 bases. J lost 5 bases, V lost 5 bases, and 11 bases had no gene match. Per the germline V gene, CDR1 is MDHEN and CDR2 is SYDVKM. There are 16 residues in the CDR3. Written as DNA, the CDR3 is TGTGCCAGCAGTGGTCAGGGGGCGGTAGTGCACAATGAGCAGTTCTTC. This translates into CASSGQGAVVHNEQFF.

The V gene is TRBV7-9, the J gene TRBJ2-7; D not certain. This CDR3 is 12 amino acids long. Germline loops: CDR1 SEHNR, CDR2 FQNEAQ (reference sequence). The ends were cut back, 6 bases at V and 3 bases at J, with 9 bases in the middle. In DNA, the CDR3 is TGTGCCAGCAGTGTAAATAGCTACGAGCAGTACTTC. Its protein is CASSVNSYEQYF.

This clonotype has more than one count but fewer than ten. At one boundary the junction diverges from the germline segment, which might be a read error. CDR3 loop: CASRLSGASLIQYF. For the CDR3, the DNA is TGTGCCAGCCGCTTATCTGGGGCGTCCCTAATTCAGTACTTC. The chain joins TRBV7-2 to TRBJ2-4; possibly TRBD1 for D (5 bases). Germline lookup yields CDR1 SGHTA and CDR2 FQGNSA. The CDR3 contains 14 residues.

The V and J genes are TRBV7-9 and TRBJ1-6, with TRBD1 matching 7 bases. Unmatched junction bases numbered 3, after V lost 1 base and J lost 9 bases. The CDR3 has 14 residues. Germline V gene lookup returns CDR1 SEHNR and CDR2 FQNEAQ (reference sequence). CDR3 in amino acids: CASSLGGQSSPLHF. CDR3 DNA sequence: TGTGCCAGCAGCTTAGGGGGACAGAGTTCACCCCTCCACTTT.

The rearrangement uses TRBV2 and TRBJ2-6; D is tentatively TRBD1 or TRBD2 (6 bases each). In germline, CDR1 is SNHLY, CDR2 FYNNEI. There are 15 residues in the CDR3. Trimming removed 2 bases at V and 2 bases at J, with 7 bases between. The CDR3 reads CASSERGPGANVLTF. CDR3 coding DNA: TGTGCCAGCAGTGAACGGGGGCCTGGGGCCAACGTCCTGACTTTC.

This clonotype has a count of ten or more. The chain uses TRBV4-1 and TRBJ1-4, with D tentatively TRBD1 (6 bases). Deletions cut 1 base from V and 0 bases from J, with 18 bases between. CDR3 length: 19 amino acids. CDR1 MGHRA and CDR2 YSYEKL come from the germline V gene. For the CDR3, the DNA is TGCGCCAGCAGCCAAGTTATTACGGGACAACAAACAACTAATGAAAAACTGTTTTTT. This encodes CASSQVITGQQTTNEKLFF.

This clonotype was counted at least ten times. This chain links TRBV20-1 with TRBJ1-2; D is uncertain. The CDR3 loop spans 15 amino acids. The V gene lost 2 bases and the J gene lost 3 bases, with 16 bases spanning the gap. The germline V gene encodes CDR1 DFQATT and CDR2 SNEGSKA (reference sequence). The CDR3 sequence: CSARYRESNYYGYTF. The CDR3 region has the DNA TGCAGTGCTAGATACCGGGAGTCAAACTACTATGGCTACACCTTC.

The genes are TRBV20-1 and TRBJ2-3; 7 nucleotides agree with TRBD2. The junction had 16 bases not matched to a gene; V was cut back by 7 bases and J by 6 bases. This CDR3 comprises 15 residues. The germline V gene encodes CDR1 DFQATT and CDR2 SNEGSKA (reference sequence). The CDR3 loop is CSVLTGERGGDTQYF. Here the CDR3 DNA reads TGCAGTGTCCTGACCGGGGAGCGGGGAGGGGATACGCAGTATTTT.

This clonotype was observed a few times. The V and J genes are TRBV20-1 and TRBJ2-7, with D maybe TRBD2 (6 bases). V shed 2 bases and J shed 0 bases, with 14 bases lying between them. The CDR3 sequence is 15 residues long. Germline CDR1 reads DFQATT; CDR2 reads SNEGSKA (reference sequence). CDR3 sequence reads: CSARQPWGVSYEQYF. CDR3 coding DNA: TGCAGTGCTAGACAACCCTGGGGGGTCTCCTACGAGCAGTACTTC.

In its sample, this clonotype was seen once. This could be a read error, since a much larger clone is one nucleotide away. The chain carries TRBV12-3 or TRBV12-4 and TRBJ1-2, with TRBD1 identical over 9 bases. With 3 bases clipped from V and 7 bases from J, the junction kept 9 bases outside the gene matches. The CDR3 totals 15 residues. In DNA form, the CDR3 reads TGTGCCAGCAGTTTCGCACAGGGGGCGTTGGGTGGCTACACCTTC. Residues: CASSFAQGALGGYTF.

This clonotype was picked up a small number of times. The CDR3, as DNA: TGTGCCATCGACTTAGGAGGGGTTTATGGCTACACCTTC. Protein: CAIDLGGVYGYTF. The gene calls are TRBV10-3 and TRBJ1-2; a possible D gene is TRBD1 (5 bases). Looked up from germline, CDR1 is ENHRY and CDR2 is SYGVKD. Trimming left V 8 bases short and J 5 bases short, with 15 bases between. CDR3 length: 13 amino acids.